The present entry profiles one TCR beta chain with its context. This clonotype was recorded at least ten times. Its cognate antigen has yet to be identified. It has no much larger one-base neighbor in the sample; base qualities were not kept. These data are taken from a study of T-cell reconstitution after alpha-beta-depleted transplantation in children (dated by TCRdb to the mid-2010s). Broadly, across the study: Using TCR repertoire profiling, the study followed T-cell immune reconstitution in a quantitative way in children after TCRalphabeta/CD19-depleted allogeneic hematopoietic cell transplantation.

The library was produced with PCR. Sequencing relied on an Illumina HiSeq 2500. TCR library preparation used molecular barcoding, with unique molecular identifiers applied to normalize quantification of the TCRbeta repertoire. The public reads were reprocessed in TCRdb via fastp at Q25 and MiXCR, keeping in-frame beta chains. One record per CDR3 amino acid sequence lists the most common genes and DNA. The sample yields about 500,000 distinct CDR3 sequences; about 30% were counted once. Jointly, the top ten make up 2% to 3% of the sample. Its CDR3 holds 15 amino acids, cysteine through phenylalanine. Here the CDR3 DNA is all that survives: 45 bases in frame from base 1. The germline ends are 11 bases apart after V is trimmed by 6 bases and J by 0 bases. CDR1 SGHNT and CDR2 YENEEA were looked up in the germline V gene.

This chain is built from TRBV11-3 and TRBJ2-2; a weak D assignment points to TRBD1 (6 bases agree). Sequenced here: PBMCs from the stem cell graft donor, sampled from the stem cell graft. The sequence was obtained from a human donor who donated a stem cell graft to a child with aplastic anemia. The nucleotide sequence reads as follows: TGTGCCAGCAGTTCCGGGACAACGAACACCGGGGAGCTGTTTTTT. Its coded protein is CASSSGTTNTGELFF. With all but the CDR3 taken from the reference TRBV11-3 and TRBJ2-2 genes, the full variable domain is: EAGVVQSPRYKIIEKKQPVAFWCNPISGHNTLYWYLQNLGQGPELLIRYENEEAVDDSQLPKDRFSAERLKGVDSTLKIQPAELGDSAVYLCASSSGTTNTGELFFGEGSRLTVL.